This T cell receptor beta chain was identified during a study of CD8+ T cells in alopecia areata. Treatment meaning: oral pan-JAK inhibitor, 5-10 mg twice daily. Researchers picked out CD4+ and CD8+ T cells from PBMCs by sorting. Extracted RNA was reverse transcribed, and the resulting cDNA served as sequencing template. The method was immunoSEQ multiplex PCR; TCRdb's version includes in-frame clones alone and lacks a portion of them. The table lists about 190,000 clones, roughly 60% of them singletons. Regarding the study as a whole: Sequencing of scalp samples also captures resident alphabeta T cells of normal skin. Scalp and blood samples kept many expanded lesional clones throughout tofacitinib.

The CDR3 contains 13 residues. CDR1 is ENHRY, CDR2 SYGVKD, per germline. The J segment lost 6 bases and the V segment lost 10 bases, leaving 4 bases of the junction unmatched. This clone appeared a few times. What it binds is unknown. The chain employs TRBV10-3 and TRBJ2-3; 13 nucleotides line up with TRBD2. This sample comprised CD4+ T cells sorted from blood, obtained at week 24, from a patient treated with tofacitinib. This clonotype was sampled from a human donor with alopecia areata. The CDR3 nucleotides read TGTGCCACCACTAGCGGGGGGGCGGATACGCAGTATTTT. Translated, it gives CATTSGGADTQYF.